This is a list of T cell receptor beta chains from one sample in a study of tumour-infiltrating T cells in Burkitt lymphoma. Sequencing was performed with immunoSEQ multiplex PCR; in TCRdb, only in-frame clones are kept and a portion is missing. Of 46,000 or so clones listed, around 31% are singletons. Sequenced material: tumor tissue. These receptors were collected from a human donor with Burkitt lymphoma. CDR3s include the opening cysteine and the closing phenylalanine or tryptophan. D genes are given only for firm matches. The size field is filled for only some rows; it gives once, few, many or a size class.

V: TRBV28; J: TRBJ1-1; D: NA; size: NA; DNA: TGTGCCAGCAGTCCGCACACTGAAGCTTTCTTT; CDR3: CASSPHTEAFF
V: TRBV28; J: TRBJ2-1; D: NA; size: NA; DNA: TGTGCCAGCAGTTTTCACAGGAGCTACAATGAGCAGTTCTTC; CDR3: CASSFHRSYNEQFF
V: TRBV6-5; J: TRBJ1-6; D: TRBD1; size: few; DNA: TGTGCCAGCAGTGCGGACAGGGGGCTGGCCCTCCACTTT; CDR3: CASSADRGLALHF
V: TRBV7-2; J: TRBJ2-7; D: NA; size: NA; DNA: TGTGCCAGCAGCTTAGCGGAGGGTTACTACGAGCAGTACTTC; CDR3: CASSLAEGYYEQYF
V: TRBV9; J: TRBJ2-7; D: NA; size: few; DNA: TGTGCCAGCAGCCCCATGGGGGAATGGAACGAGCAGTACTTC; CDR3: CASSPMGEWNEQYF
V: TRBV7-2; J: TRBJ2-1; D: TRBD2; size: NA; DNA: TGTGCCAGCAGCCGCGGGGGGGCTGACAATGAGCAGTTCTTC; CDR3: CASSRGGADNEQFF
V: TRBV5-4; J: TRBJ1-2; D: NA; size: few; DNA: TGTGCCAGCAGCCCGGGGGCCAACTATGGCTACACCTTC; CDR3: CASSPGANYGYTF
V: TRBV10-3; J: TRBJ1-6; D: NA; size: NA; DNA: TGTGCCATCAGTAAGAGCATGGGCCCCTATAATTCACCCCTCCACTTT; CDR3: CAISKSMGPYNSPLHF
V: TRBV5-6; J: TRBJ1-6; D: NA; size: few; DNA: TGTGCCAGCAGCTTGGCGGGAACCCATAATTCACCCCTCCACTTT; CDR3: CASSLAGTHNSPLHF
V: TRBV6-6; J: TRBJ1-2; D: NA; size: few; DNA: TGTGCCAGCACCTTCTTATCTAACTATGGCTACACCTTC; CDR3: CASTFLSNYGYTF
V: TRBV7-8; J: TRBJ2-2; D: TRBD2; size: few; DNA: TGTGCCAGCCTAAAACGGACTAGCGGTACCGGGGAGCTGTTTTTT; CDR3: CASLKRTSGTGELFF
V: TRBV6-1; J: TRBJ1-4; D: TRBD1; size: NA; DNA: TGTGCCAGCAGCTTGCTCCGGGACAGGGGCGGAAAACTGTTTTTT; CDR3: CASSLLRDRGGKLFF
V: TRBV9; J: TRBJ2-5; D: NA; size: few; DNA: TGTGCCAGCAGCGTAGACGAAGGCGGGTTCCAAGAGACCCAGTACTTC; CDR3: CASSVDEGGFQETQYF
V: TRBV11-2; J: TRBJ1-2; D: TRBD1; size: NA; DNA: TGTGCCAGCAGCCCCCCCCAGGGGGCCTATGGCTACACCTTC; CDR3: CASSPPQGAYGYTF
V: TRBV6-1; J: TRBJ1-1; D: NA; size: NA; DNA: TGTGCCAGCGGGGCTCGGCGGACTGAAGCTTTCTTT; CDR3: CASGARRTEAFF
V: TRBV7-3; J: TRBJ2-7; D: TRBD1; size: NA; DNA: TGTGCCAGCAGCCCGGGACAGGGTGGCGAGCAGTACTTC; CDR3: CASSPGQGGEQYF
V: TRBV5-1; J: TRBJ1-5; D: NA; size: NA; DNA: TGCGCCAGCAGCTTGGGGGCACAGGGTTTCGATCAGCCCCAGCATTTT; CDR3: CASSLGAQGFDQPQHF
V: TRBV29-1; J: TRBJ2-7; D: NA; size: few; DNA: TGCAGCGTTGGAACAGGGGAGGGTTACGAGCAGTACTTC; CDR3: CSVGTGEGYEQYF
V: TRBV20-1; J: TRBJ1-1; D: NA; size: NA; DNA: TGCAGTGCTAGCAGTAACACTGAAGCTTTCTTT; CDR3: CSASSNTEAFF
V: TRBV6-1; J: TRBJ2-3; D: NA; size: NA; DNA: TGTGCCAGCCAATTAGAGAGCACAGATACGCAGTATTTT; CDR3: CASQLESTDTQYF
V: TRBV19; J: TRBJ2-1; D: NA; size: NA; DNA: TGTGCCAGTAGTACCCTCCGCCTTCGCGCAGCGTACAATGAGCAGTTCTTC; CDR3: CASSTLRLRAAYNEQFF
V: TRBV6-5; J: TRBJ1-5; D: NA; size: few; DNA: TGTGCCAGCAGGTCCACTCGGGTCAATCAGCCCCAGCATTTT; CDR3: CASRSTRVNQPQHF
V: TRBV7-9; J: TRBJ1-3; D: NA; size: NA; DNA: TGTGCCAGCAGCTTAGCACCGAAAAGCGGAAACACCATATATTTT; CDR3: CASSLAPKSGNTIYF